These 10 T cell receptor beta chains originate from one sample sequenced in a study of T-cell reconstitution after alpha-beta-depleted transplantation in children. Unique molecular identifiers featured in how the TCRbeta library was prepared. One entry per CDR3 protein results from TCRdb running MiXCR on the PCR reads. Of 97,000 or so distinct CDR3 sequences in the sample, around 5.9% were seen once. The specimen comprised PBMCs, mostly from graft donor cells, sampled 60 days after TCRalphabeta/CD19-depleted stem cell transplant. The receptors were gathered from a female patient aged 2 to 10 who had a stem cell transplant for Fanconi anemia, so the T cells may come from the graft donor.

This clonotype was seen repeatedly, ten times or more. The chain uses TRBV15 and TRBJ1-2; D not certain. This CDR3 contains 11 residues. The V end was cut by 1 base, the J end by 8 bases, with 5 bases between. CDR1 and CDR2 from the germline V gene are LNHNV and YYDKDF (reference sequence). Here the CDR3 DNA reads TGTGCCACCAGCAGAGGAGGCGGCTACACCTTC. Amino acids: CATSRGGGYTF.

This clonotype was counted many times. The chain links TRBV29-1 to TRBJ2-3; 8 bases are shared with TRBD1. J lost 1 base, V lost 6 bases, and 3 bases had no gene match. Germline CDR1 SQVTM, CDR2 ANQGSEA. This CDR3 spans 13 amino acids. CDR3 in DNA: TGCAGCGTGACAGGGGCGGGCACAGATACGCAGTATTTT. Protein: CSVTGAGTDTQYF.

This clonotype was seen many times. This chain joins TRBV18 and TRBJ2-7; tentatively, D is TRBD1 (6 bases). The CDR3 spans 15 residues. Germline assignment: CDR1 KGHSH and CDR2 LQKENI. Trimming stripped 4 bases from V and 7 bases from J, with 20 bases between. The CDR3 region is CASSLGQGLGSEQYF. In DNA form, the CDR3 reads TGTGCCAGCTCACTTGGCCAGGGGCTGGGAAGTGAGCAGTACTTC.

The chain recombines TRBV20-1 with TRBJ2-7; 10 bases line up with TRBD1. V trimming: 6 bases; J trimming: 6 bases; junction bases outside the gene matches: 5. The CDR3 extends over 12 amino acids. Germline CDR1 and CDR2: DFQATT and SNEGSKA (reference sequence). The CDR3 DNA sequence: TGCAGTGCACCCGGGACAGGGGTCGAGCAGTACTTC. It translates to CSAPGTGVEQYF.

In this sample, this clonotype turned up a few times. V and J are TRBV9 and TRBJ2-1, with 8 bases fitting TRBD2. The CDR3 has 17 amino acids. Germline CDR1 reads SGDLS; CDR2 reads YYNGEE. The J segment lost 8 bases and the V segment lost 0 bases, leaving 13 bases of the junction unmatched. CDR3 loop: CASSVDPPGLVSHEQFF. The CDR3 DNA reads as TGTGCCAGCAGCGTAGACCCCCCGGGACTAGTTTCCCATGAGCAGTTCTTC.

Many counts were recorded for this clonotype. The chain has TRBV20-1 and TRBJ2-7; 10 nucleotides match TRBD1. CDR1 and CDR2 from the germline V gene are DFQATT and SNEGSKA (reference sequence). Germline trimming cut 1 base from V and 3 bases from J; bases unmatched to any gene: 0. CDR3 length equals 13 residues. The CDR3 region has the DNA TGCAGTGCTAGAGGGGACAGGGGCTACGAGCAGTACTTC. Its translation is CSARGDRGYEQYF.

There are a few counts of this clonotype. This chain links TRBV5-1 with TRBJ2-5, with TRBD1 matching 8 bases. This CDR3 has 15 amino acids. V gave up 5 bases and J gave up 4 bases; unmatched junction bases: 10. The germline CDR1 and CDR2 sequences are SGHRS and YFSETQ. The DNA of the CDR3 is TGCGCCAGCAGATCGCGACAGGGGTCCTTAGAGACCCAGTACTTC. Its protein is CASRSRQGSLETQYF.

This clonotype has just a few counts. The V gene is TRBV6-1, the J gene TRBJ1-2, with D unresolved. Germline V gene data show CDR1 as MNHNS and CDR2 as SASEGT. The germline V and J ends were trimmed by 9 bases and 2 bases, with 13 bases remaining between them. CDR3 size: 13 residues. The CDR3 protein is CASLKGRNYGYTF. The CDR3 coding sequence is TGTGCCAGTTTAAAAGGGAGGAACTATGGCTACACCTTC.

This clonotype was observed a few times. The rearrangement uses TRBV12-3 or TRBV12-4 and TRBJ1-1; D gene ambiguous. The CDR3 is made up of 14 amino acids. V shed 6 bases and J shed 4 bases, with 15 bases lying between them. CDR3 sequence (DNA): TGTGCCAGCAGCTATCAACGGACGGCCACTGAAGCTTTCTTT. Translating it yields CASSYQRTATEAFF.

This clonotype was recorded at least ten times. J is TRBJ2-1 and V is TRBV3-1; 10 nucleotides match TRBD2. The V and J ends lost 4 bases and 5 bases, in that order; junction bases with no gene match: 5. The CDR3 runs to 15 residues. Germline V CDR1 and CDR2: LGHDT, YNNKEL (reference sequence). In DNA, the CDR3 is TGTGCCAGCAGCCCTAGCGGGGGCCCAAACAATGAGCAGTTCTTC. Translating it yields CASSPSGGPNNEQFF.